The following is a T cell receptor (beta chain) sequence with its context. This specimen comes from a study of shared clonotypes between healthy human individuals. V lost 2 bases, J lost 2 bases, and 7 bases lay in between. The germline V gene has CDR1 SGHTA and CDR2 FQGNSA. The CDR3 sequence is 13 residues long. TCRdb's copy holds only in-frame clones and misses some; the assay was immunoSEQ multiplex PCR. Of approximately 500,000 clones in the sample, 79% were seen once. The source material was PBMCs. This receptor was taken from a woman aged 40 to 50 in good health. Some clones in this sample may be carry-over from other donors' samples. The genes are TRBV7-2 and TRBJ2-7, with D maybe TRBD2 (5 bases). The CDR3 nucleotides are TGTGCCAGCAGCTTAAGGGAGACCTACGAGCAGTACTTC. As protein: CASSLRETYEQYF.